This TCR beta chain was observed in a study of T-cell memory formation after mild COVID-19. The CDR3 totals 13 residues. CDR1 is SQVTM, CDR2 ANQGSEA, per germline. Trimming removed 7 bases from V and 1 base from J; junction bases left unmatched: 5. MiXCR, run by TCRdb on the 5' RACE reads, gives a single entry per CDR3 protein. The table lists 450,000 to 650,000 distinct CDR3 sequences, about 20% of them singletons. This TCR derives from an adult woman who had mild COVID-19 (a few samples of this study predate the infection). Cell type and time point are not known. Sequencing was carried out using PBMCs or a T cell subset sorted from them (not recorded which). This chain uses TRBV29-1 with TRBJ1-1; 8 bases are a match to TRBD1. The CDR3 nucleotides read TGCAGCGGAGGACAGGGTTGGAACACTGAAGCTTTCTTT. This encodes CSGGQGWNTEAFF.